The 18 T cell receptor beta chains given below trace back to one sample, sequenced in a study of T cell responses to AZD1222 COVID-19 vaccine. Only in-frame clones appear in the TCRdb table, and some are missing; sequencing was by immunoSEQ multiplex PCR. This table has fewer than 200,000 clones, 70% to 90% appearing once. The material sequenced was peripheral blood, taken on day 0 of AZD1222 vaccination. The receptor set was obtained from an adult in good health.

This clone was recorded once. CDR3 DNA: TGTGCTAGTGGTTTAGGACAGTATAGCAATCAGCCCCAGCATTTT. Protein sequence: CASGLGQYSNQPQHF. The genes are TRBV12-5 and TRBJ1-5; D might be TRBD1 (6 bases). CDR3 length: 15 amino acids. Germline values: CDR1 LGHNT, CDR2 FRNRAP. V was shortened by 3 bases and J by 0 bases, with 9 bases between the two germline ends.

The chain combines TRBV19 with TRBJ1-2, with TRBD1 as a possible D gene (6 bases). The CDR3 loop spans 17 amino acids. V shed 7 bases and J shed 5 bases, with 26 bases lying between them. Germline V lookup: CDR1 LNHDA, CDR2 SQIVND (reference sequence). This chain's CDR3 is CASTGGAGAGIMYGYTF. The CDR3 region has the DNA TGTGCCAGTACCGGGGGGGCCGGCGCGGGAATAATGTATGGCTACACCTTC.

The gene calls are TRBV28 and TRBJ1-3; D is undetermined. CDR1 and CDR2 from the germline V gene are MDHEN and SYDVKM. V shed 6 bases and J shed 2 bases, with 11 bases lying between them. CDR3 length: 14 residues. The CDR3 DNA reads as TGTGCCAGCAGACGGGAATCGCCTGGAAACACCATATATTTT. Amino acids: CASRRESPGNTIYF.

This chain connects TRBV5-1 to TRBJ2-7, with 7 bases lining up with TRBD1. This CDR3 comprises 15 residues. Losses at the gene ends were 3 bases for V and 3 bases for J; bases not matched to a gene: 9. CDR1 and CDR2 (germline): SGHRS, YFSETQ. CDR3: CASSSGLDRVYEQYF. CDR3 DNA: TGCGCCAGCAGCTCGGGGCTCGACAGGGTCTACGAGCAGTACTTC.

The table lists this clone with many counts. This rearrangement joins TRBV27 to TRBJ2-7, with 10 nucleotides matching TRBD1. J lost 4 bases, V lost 2 bases, and 8 bases had no gene match. Germline V gene lookup returns CDR1 MNHEY and CDR2 SMNVEV (reference sequence). The CDR3 is 16 amino acids. CDR3 loop: CASSLVGGQGKYEQYF. In DNA, the CDR3 is TGTGCCAGCAGTTTAGTGGGGGGACAGGGGAAATACGAGCAGTACTTC.

The sample holds one count of this clone. The chain carries TRBV11-1 and TRBJ2-3; the D is unclear. There are 14 residues in the CDR3. Germline assignment: CDR1 SGHAT and CDR2 FQDESV (reference sequence). Trimming removed 2 bases at V and 5 bases at J, with 11 bases between. CDR3 sequence reads: CASSLQRHRDTQYF. Here the CDR3 DNA reads TGTGCCAGCAGCTTACAAAGACATAGAGATACGCAGTATTTT.

This clone was seen a handful of times. V usage is TRBV27 and J usage is TRBJ1-2, with D unclear. Trimming took off 0 bases at V and 8 bases at J, with 19 bases between the two ends. The CDR3 contains 16 residues. The germline V gene encodes CDR1 MNHEY and CDR2 SMNVEV (reference sequence). The CDR3 DNA follows: TGTGCCAGCAGTTTATCGTCCTACCCGACCTATTCCGGCTACACCTTC. Encoded protein: CASSLSSYPTYSGYTF.

The genes are TRBV6-2 or TRBV6-3 and TRBJ1-4; no reliable D call. The germline V and J ends were trimmed by 6 bases and 8 bases, with 7 bases remaining between them. CDR1 is MNHEY and CDR2 is SVGEGT in the germline V gene. This CDR3 has 11 residues. The chain's CDR3 is CASSLAEKLFF. The CDR3 coding sequence is TGTGCCAGCAGCCTCGCCGAAAAACTGTTTTTT.

This chain joins TRBV6-2 or TRBV6-3 and TRBJ1-6, with no clear D. From germline, CDR1 is MNHEY and CDR2 SVGEGT. V shed 0 bases and J shed 7 bases, with 7 bases lying between them. There are 14 residues in the CDR3. The CDR3, as DNA: TGTGCCAGCAGTTACTCGTCAGTAAATTCACCCCTCCACTTT. Translation gives CASSYSSVNSPLHF.

The chain uses TRBV3-1 (or the pseudogene TRBV3-2) and TRBJ2-7; no firm D call. V shed 4 bases and J shed 2 bases, with 12 bases lying between them. Germline V gene data show CDR1 as LGHDT and CDR2 as YNNKEL (reference sequence). The CDR3 is 14 amino acids. The CDR3 DNA is TGTGCCAGCAGCCCCAGGAATGGGGCCTACGAGCAGTACTTC. It yields the protein CASSPRNGAYEQYF.

The chain uses TRBV29-1 and TRBJ1-2; 8 nucleotides align to TRBD1. With 7 bases clipped from V and 8 bases from J, the junction kept 6 bases outside the gene matches. Germline CDR1 is SQVTM and CDR2 is ANQGSEA. The CDR3 length is 11 residues. CDR3 sequence reads: CSAQTGDGYTF. DNA for the CDR3: TGCAGCGCCCAGACAGGGGACGGCTACACCTTC.

The CDR3 DNA sequence: TGTGCCAGCAGCTTAGTAACGGCAGATACGCAGTATTTT. It yields the protein CASSLVTADTQYF. The chain carries TRBV7-2 and TRBJ2-3; D gene unclear. Germline V lookup: CDR1 SGHTA, CDR2 FQGNSA. Trimming took off 1 base at V and 4 bases at J, with 6 bases between the two ends. The CDR3 sequence is 13 residues long.

The V and J genes are TRBV6-5 and TRBJ1-1, with unresolved D. Trimming took off 7 bases at V and 0 bases at J, with 12 bases between the two ends. The CDR3 covers 14 residues. Germline CDR1 is MNHEY and CDR2 is SVGAGI. CDR3 residues: CASNKGRVNTEAFF. The CDR3, as DNA: TGTGCCAGCAACAAAGGACGGGTGAACACTGAAGCTTTCTTT.

The chain links TRBV4-3 to TRBJ2-5, with D possibly called TRBD1 or TRBD2 (5 bases each). From germline, CDR1 is LGHNA and CDR2 YSLEER. Trimming took 1 base from V and 2 from J, leaving 17 bases between them. CDR3 size: 17 residues. CDR3 bases: TGCGCCAGCAGCCAAGTCCGTCCGGGGCGCGGTCAAGAGACCCAGTACTTC. Its translation is CASSQVRPGRGQETQYF.

The chain uses TRBV28 and TRBJ1-5; 8 nucleotides match TRBD1. The CDR3 totals 17 residues. Germline CDR1 is MDHEN and CDR2 is SYDVKM. The ends lost 2 bases at V and 7 bases at J; junction bases unmatched: 13. The DNA for the CDR3 is TGTGCCAGCAGTTTACTCGACAGGGGAAGGGGAAGACAGCCCCAGCATTTT. Translated, it gives CASSLLDRGRGRQPQHF.

The chain recombines TRBV5-1 with TRBJ2-7, with D possibly matching TRBD2 (7 bases). This CDR3 contains 19 residues. Germline loops: CDR1 SGHRS, CDR2 YFSETQ. V was pared by 0 bases and J by 3 bases, with 25 bases between. CDR3 sequence reads: CASSLDGSGGLGGDYEQYF. In DNA form, the CDR3 reads TGCGCCAGCAGCTTGGACGGTTCGGGGGGCCTGGGAGGGGACTACGAGCAGTACTTC.

This sequence joins TRBV10-2 and TRBJ2-5, with D unresolved. Germline loops: CDR1 WSHSY, CDR2 SAAADI. The CDR3 has 13 residues. V was clipped by 3 bases and J by 1 base, with 6 bases between them. CDR3 sequence: CASSEGSQETQYF. Here the CDR3 DNA reads TGCGCCAGCAGTGAAGGTAGCCAAGAGACCCAGTACTTC.

This clone was seen more than once but under ten times. V gene TRBV6-6 combines with J gene TRBJ1-3; D not resolved. The CDR3 is 13 residues long. Germline V CDR1 and CDR2: MNHNY, SVGAGI (reference sequence). Trimming pared 8 bases from V and 0 bases from J, leaving 8 bases between. This CDR3 reads CASHGLSGNTIYF. The CDR3 region has the DNA TGTGCCAGCCATGGCCTCTCTGGAAACACCATATATTTT.